The 6 T cell receptor beta chains given below trace back to one sample, sequenced in a study of long-term antiretroviral therapy in people with HIV. Survey level was the resolution at which the v3.0 immunoSEQ assay ran. Profiled with immunoSEQ multiplex PCR; TCRdb holds only in-frame clones, not every one. The sample yields approximately 27,000 clones, about 87% seen once. The source was unsorted PBMCs, collected 1.8 years after starting antiretroviral therapy. Receptors originate from a woman under 30 with HIV.

The chain couples TRBV19 to TRBJ2-2; D gene uncertain. The V end lost 7 bases, the J end lost 4 bases, and 13 bases lay between the germline ends. Germline V lookup: CDR1 LNHDA, CDR2 SQIVND (reference sequence). The CDR3 has 14 amino acids. This CDR3 is CASNREAFTGELFF. CDR3 DNA: TGTGCCAGTAATAGAGAAGCCTTCACCGGGGAGCTGTTTTTT.

The CDR3 here is CATGLSGNTEAFF. CDR3 nucleotides: TGTGCCACTGGCCTTAGTGGGAACACTGAAGCTTTCTTT. The chain employs TRBV6-1 and TRBJ1-1; no clear D. The length of the CDR3 is 13 residues. V shed 10 bases and J shed 1 base, with 13 bases lying between them. Germline assignment: CDR1 MNHNS and CDR2 SASEGT.

The chain is built from TRBV11-3 and TRBJ2-5, with D perhaps being TRBD1 or TRBD2 (7 bases each). Germline V lookup: CDR1 SGHNT, CDR2 YENEEA. Trimming removed 5 bases from V and 2 bases from J, with 12 bases in between. The CDR3 is 14 residues long. This CDR3 is CASSGGGQQETQYF. In DNA, the CDR3 is TGTGCCAGCAGCGGGGGGGGACAGCAAGAGACCCAGTACTTC.

This chain connects TRBV9 to TRBJ2-1, with 9 bases that match TRBD2. CDR1 and CDR2 (germline): SGDLS, YYNGEE. CDR3 length: 21 amino acids. V shed 0 bases and J 6 bases; nucleotides not matched to a gene: 22. Here the CDR3 DNA reads TGTGCCAGCAGCGTAGAGACGGGAGCGGGAGGTCACGGGGTCCTAACCAATGAGCAGTTCTTC. This codes for CASSVETGAGGHGVLTNEQFF.

V is TRBV5-1 and J is TRBJ2-4; 9 positions match TRBD1. The V gene's germline CDR1 is SGHRS and CDR2 YFSETQ. V dropped 4 bases and J dropped 0; count of bases not matched to a gene: 5. This CDR3 spans 16 amino acids. As DNA, the CDR3 is TGCGCCAGCAGCACCAGGACAGGGGAAGCCAAAAACATTCAGTACTTC. It is translated as CASSTRTGEAKNIQYF.

The sample holds a few counts of this clone. The chain links TRBV19 to TRBJ2-7; TRBD2 agrees at 7 bases. The ends lost 6 bases at V and 5 bases at J; junction bases unmatched: 16. This CDR3 spans 16 amino acids. Germline assignment: CDR1 LNHDA and CDR2 SQIVND (reference sequence). DNA for the CDR3: TGTGCCAGTAGGATCATGCGGGAGAGACATTCGGACGAGCAGTACTTC. This sequence encodes CASRIMRERHSDEQYF. The full variable domain, rest sourced from reference TRBV19 and TRBJ2-7, is DGGITQSPKYLFRKEGQNVTLSCEQNLNHDAMYWYRQDPGQGLRLIYYSQIVNDFQKGDIAEGYSVSREKKESFPLTVTSAQKNPTAFYLCASRIMRERHSDEQYFGPGTRLTVT.